These T cell receptor beta chains were read from a single sample in a study of blood T cell repertoires in COVID-19. Produced via immunoSEQ multiplex PCR; TCRdb's table is partial and in-frame only. The sample shows some 240,000 clones, about 81% of them seen only once. Sequenced: peripheral blood. The receptors were gathered from a woman aged 60-75 years with active or convalescent COVID-19. Both conserved end residues are part of each CDR3. A D gene is named only where the DNA matches it firmly. Size values are once, few and many counts, or a class for expanded clones, and some rows have none.

J,size,D,V,DNA,CDR3
TRBJ1-1,NA,NA,TRBV15,TGTGCCACCAGCAGAGAGGGCGTCTATTCTGAAGCTTTCTTT,CATSREGVYSEAFF
TRBJ1-2,NA,NA,TRBV28,TGTGCCAGCAGTCCCCTCAGGTTCTCCAACTATGGCTACACCTTC,CASSPLRFSNYGYTF
TRBJ2-7,NA,TRBD2,TRBV27,TGTGCCAGCAGTTCTCCGGGACTAGCAAGCGAGCAGTACTTC,CASSSPGLASEQYF
TRBJ2-7,NA,NA,TRBV4-1,TGCGCCAGCTCAAGACCGGGACAAAGCTACGAGCAGTACTTC,CASSRPGQSYEQYF
TRBJ1-1,NA,TRBD1,TRBV5-1,TGCGCCAGCAGCGGACAGGGGCGCGGGGACACTGAAGCTTTCTTT,CASSGQGRGDTEAFF
TRBJ1-2,NA,TRBD1,TRBV25-1,TGTGCCAGCAGTCCAGGACAGGGAAACTATGGCTACACCTTC,CASSPGQGNYGYTF
TRBJ2-3,NA,NA,TRBV3-1/TRBV3-2,TGTGCCAGCAGCCCATTGACTAGTATCACAGATACGCAGTATTTT,CASSPLTSITDTQYF
TRBJ2-1,NA,TRBD2,TRBV7-6,TGTGCCAGCAGCTTAGTTCCGACTAGCGGGGGGCTAAGCTCCTACAATGAGCAGTTCTTC,CASSLVPTSGGLSSYNEQFF
TRBJ1-5,NA,TRBD1,TRBV30,TGTGCCTGGAGTCGAGGAGGGGGCACAAATCAGCCCCAGCATTTT,CAWSRGGGTNQPQHF
TRBJ2-7,NA,NA,TRBV18,TGTGCCAGCTCACCCCTCACGGCCCAGCAGGGAGGTAAGGAGCAGTACTTC,CASSPLTAQQGGKEQYF
TRBJ1-1,few,TRBD1,TRBV6-1,TGTGCCAGCAGTGAACCGGGACAGCCGGGGACTGAAGCTTTCTTT,CASSEPGQPGTEAFF
TRBJ1-3,NA,TRBD1,TRBV5-1,TGCGCCAGCAGCGGACAGGGGGCTGGAAACACCATATATTTT,CASSGQGAGNTIYF
TRBJ1-3,NA,NA,TRBV10-3,TGTGCCTCCGGGGACTTTAATGGAAACACCATATATTTT,CASGDFNGNTIYF
TRBJ2-3,once,NA,TRBV2,TGTGCCAGCAGGGTGGATACAGGGCCCGATACGCAGTATTTT,CASRVDTGPDTQYF
TRBJ1-6,NA,TRBD1,TRBV5-1,TGCGCCAGCAGCTCCTGGGACAGTCAGCAAAATTCACCCCTCCACTTT,CASSSWDSQQNSPLHF
TRBJ2-1,NA,TRBD2,TRBV7-9,TGTGCCAGCAGCCTCTATCAGACTAGCGGGGGGGCCTATGAGCAGTTCTTC,CASSLYQTSGGAYEQFF
TRBJ2-7,NA,NA,TRBV19,TGTGCCAGTAGTATTGGGCGGGCGTTGCCCTACGAGCAGTACTTC,CASSIGRALPYEQYF
TRBJ2-7,few,TRBD2,TRBV11-2,TGTGCCAGCAGCACCCCTAGCGGGGGACACCACTACGAGCAGTACTTC,CASSTPSGGHHYEQYF
TRBJ1-3,NA,NA,TRBV7-9,TGTGCCAGCAGCTTAGTACGGGGAGGGACAGGAAACACCATATATTTT,CASSLVRGGTGNTIYF
TRBJ1-2,NA,TRBD1,TRBV5-6,TGTGCCAGCAGCACCGGACAGGGGCTGGGAGGCTACACCTTC,CASSTGQGLGGYTF
TRBJ1-1,NA,NA,TRBV7-9,TGTGCCAGCAGCCCTACTCGGGGGAACACTGAAGCTTTCTTT,CASSPTRGNTEAFF
TRBJ2-7,NA,NA,TRBV24-1,TGTGCCACCAGTGTCACAGGATACGAGCAGTACTTC,CATSVTGYEQYF
TRBJ2-2,NA,TRBD2,TRBV4-1,TGCGCCAGCAGCCAAGCGGGGGGTTTCACCGGGGAGCTGTTTTTT,CASSQAGGFTGELFF
TRBJ1-5,NA,TRBD1,TRBV4-2,TGTGCCAGCAGCCAAGGGGGACAGTACCAGCCCCAGCATTTT,CASSQGGQYQPQHF
TRBJ1-6,NA,NA,TRBV3-1/TRBV3-2,TGTGCCAGCAGCCTTACCACAGGGAAACCCCTCCACTTT,CASSLTTGKPLHF
TRBJ2-7,NA,NA,TRBV7-3,TGTGCCAGCAGTTTAGGGGGGACCTACGAGCAGTACTTC,CASSLGGTYEQYF
TRBJ1-5,NA,NA,TRBV6-6,TGTGCCAGCAGTGCCGGGGGGAATCAGCCCCAGCATTTT,CASSAGGNQPQHF
TRBJ2-3,NA,TRBD2,TRBV19,TGTGCCAGTAGTATAGTTGGCACTAGCGGGGCCAAAGATACGCAGTATTTT,CASSIVGTSGAKDTQYF
TRBJ2-3,NA,NA,TRBV5-1,TGCGCCAGCAGCTTGGCCAGGCCAATCACAGATACGCAGTATTTT,CASSLARPITDTQYF
TRBJ1-2,NA,TRBD1,TRBV7-3,TGTGCCAGCAGCCAACAGGGGGCCAATGGCTACACCTTC,CASSQQGANGYTF
TRBJ2-1,NA,NA,TRBV27,TGTGCCAGCAGTCCCTGGGGCACAGGCGCCAGTGAGCAGTTCTTC,CASSPWGTGASEQFF
TRBJ1-1,NA,NA,TRBV11-2,TGTGCCAGCAGCTTATTCGAGGAAGCTTTCTTT,CASSLFEEAFF
TRBJ1-5,few,TRBD1,TRBV28,TGTGCCAGCAGCTCCAGGCCAGGGGGTGTTGGCAATCAGCCCCAGCATTTT,CASSSRPGGVGNQPQHF
TRBJ1-2,NA,TRBD1,TRBV7-2,TGTGCCAGCAGCTTAGTGACAGGGGCTAACTATGGCTACACCTTC,CASSLVTGANYGYTF
TRBJ2-5,once,TRBD2,TRBV18,TGTGCCAGCTCTCCCAGCGGGGGGATACAAGAGACCCAGTACTTC,CASSPSGGIQETQYF
TRBJ1-2,many,TRBD1,TRBV5-4,TGTGCCAGCAGCTTGGAGATGAGACAGGGGTATGGCTACACCTTC,CASSLEMRQGYGYTF
TRBJ2-5,NA,TRBD2,TRBV11-2,TGTGCCAGCAGCTTAGATCCCCTGGGGCGGCGGGGGGGCCAAGAGACCCAGTACTTC,CASSLDPLGRRGGQETQYF
TRBJ1-2,NA,NA,TRBV11-2,TGTGCCAGCAGCCCGGGGACACCGTATGGCTACACCTTC,CASSPGTPYGYTF
TRBJ2-7,NA,NA,TRBV11-2,TGTGCCAGCAGCTTAGATAGGGGTAATTACGAGCAGTACTTC,CASSLDRGNYEQYF
TRBJ1-1,NA,NA,TRBV27,TGTGCCAGCAGTTTTGACAGGAACACTGAAGCTTTCTTT,CASSFDRNTEAFF
TRBJ1-5,NA,NA,TRBV6-5,TGTGCCAGCAATCAGGGGAGCAATCAGCCCCAGCATTTT,CASNQGSNQPQHF
TRBJ2-7,NA,TRBD2,TRBV19,TGTGCCAGTAGTACCCTGACTAGCGGGGGGGCCTCTCTCGAGCAGTACTTC,CASSTLTSGGASLEQYF
TRBJ1-6,few,NA,TRBV30,TGTGCCTGGAGTTGGGGAGATGTGGATTCACCCCTCCACTTT,CAWSWGDVDSPLHF
TRBJ1-5,NA,NA,TRBV28,TGTGCCAGCAGCCAACAACAGGGCAATCAGCCCCAGCATTTT,CASSQQQGNQPQHF
TRBJ1-2,NA,NA,TRBV6-5,TGTGCCAGCAGTTTATTTCGGAACTATGGCTACACCTTC,CASSLFRNYGYTF
TRBJ2-7,NA,NA,TRBV19,TGTGCCAGTAGTAAGGCTCTGACCGGCGGGCTAAGGATTGAGCAGTACTTC,CASSKALTGGLRIEQYF
TRBJ1-2,NA,TRBD1,TRBV5-1,TGCGCCAGCGCCCCCGGTAACCGGGACAGGGGAAGCGGCTACACCTTC,CASAPGNRDRGSGYTF
TRBJ1-1,many,NA,TRBV30,TGTGCCTGGAGAACCAGACAGCTGAACACTGAAGCTTTCTTT,CAWRTRQLNTEAFF
TRBJ1-2,NA,NA,TRBV2,TGTGCCAGCAACCTACAGGGTGCGAACTATGGCTACACCTTC,CASNLQGANYGYTF
TRBJ1-6,NA,TRBD1,TRBV27,TGTGCCAGCAGTCCTGGACAGGGGAGGGATAATTCACCCCTCCACTTT,CASSPGQGRDNSPLHF
TRBJ1-1,once,NA,TRBV7-2,TGTGCCAGCAGCCGCCGACAGGCCACTGAAGCTTTCTTT,CASSRRQATEAFF